The 29 T cell receptor beta chains reported below all come from one sample, sequenced in a study. TCRdb re-derived calls from the RT-PCR reads in MiXCR, one entry per CDR3 protein. The table includes more than 600,000 distinct CDR3 sequences, about 14% detected once. Sequenced: memory CD4+ T cells from blood. Receptor source: a female donor in good health, serving as a healthy control.

The V and J genes are TRBV9 and TRBJ2-1, with 8 bases lining up with TRBD2. The CDR3 spans 14 residues. After removal of 4 bases from V and 7 bases from J, the junction contained 7 bases not matched to a gene. Germline V gene sequence: CDR1 SGDLS, CDR2 YYNGEE. The CDR3 DNA follows: TGTGCCAGCAGCACCCCAGCGGGAGCGAATGAGCAGTTCTTC. Amino acids: CASSTPAGANEQFF.

Of note for this clonotype: At one boundary the junction diverges from the germline segment, which might be a read error. V and J are TRBV10-3 and TRBJ1-3, with 8 bases fitting TRBD1. CDR3 size: 14 residues. Germline loops: CDR1 ENHRY, CDR2 SYGVKD. The CDR3 DNA reads TGTGACATCAGTGACAGGGGTGGCGGAAACACCATATATTTT. Residues: CDISDRGGGNTIYF.

The J gene is TRBJ1-1, the V gene TRBV30, with D maybe TRBD1 (5 bases). This CDR3 contains 12 residues. Germline CDR1 and CDR2: GTSNPN and SVGIG (reference sequence). V was cut by 5 bases and J by 4 bases, with 11 bases left in between. This CDR3 reads CAWEQGSTEAFF. The CDR3, as DNA: TGTGCCTGGGAGCAGGGTTCCACTGAAGCTTTCTTT.

The CDR3 DNA is TGTGCCAGTAGTCCCCTCCTGGAGTGGGAGACCCAGTACTTC. This codes for CASSPLLEWETQYF. V gene TRBV19 combines with J gene TRBJ2-5, with no clear D. V was shortened by 5 bases and J by 5 bases, with 15 bases between the two germline ends. Germline CDR1 is LNHDA and CDR2 is SQIVND (reference sequence). The CDR3 covers 14 residues.

This clonotype was seen more than once but under ten times. V and J are TRBV5-6 and TRBJ1-2, with a weak D call TRBD1 (6 bases). Trimming removed 1 base from V and 4 bases from J, with 14 bases in between. Germline V CDR1 and CDR2: SGHDT, YYEEEE. CDR3 size: 15 residues. CDR3 sequence reads: CASSLRQAGSYGYTF. CDR3 DNA sequence: TGTGCCAGCAGCTTGAGACAGGCAGGCAGCTATGGCTACACCTTC.

This clonotype was seen repeatedly, ten times or more. This chain links TRBV30 with TRBJ2-3, with a possible D match to TRBD2 (6 bases). This CDR3 has 15 residues. V was shortened by 4 bases and J by 2 bases, with 16 bases between the two germline ends. CDR1 and CDR2 (germline): GTSNPN, SVGIG (reference sequence). Here the CDR3 DNA reads TGTGCCTGGATTTTGGGGGGAGGAGTCACAGATACGCAGTATTTT. Its protein product is CAWILGGGVTDTQYF.

J is TRBJ2-4 and V is TRBV25-1; maybe TRBD1 (5 bases). The CDR3 consists of 12 residues. The germline V gene has CDR1 MGHDK and CDR2 SYGVNS. Trimming removed 4 bases from V and 6 bases from J, with 7 bases in between. The CDR3 loop is CASSGGRNIQYF. The CDR3, as DNA: TGTGCCAGCAGTGGGGGCCGAAACATTCAGTACTTC.

Here the CDR3 DNA reads TGTGCCAGCAGCGTAGCGGGTGGTGAGACCCAGTACTTC. Its protein is CASSVAGGETQYF. The V call is TRBV9, the J call TRBJ2-5; D unresolved. Trimming left V 0 bases short and J 5 bases short, with 8 bases between. The V gene's germline CDR1 is SGDLS and CDR2 YYNGEE. The CDR3 is 13 residues long.

Regarding this clonotype: This may come from a read error, since a much larger clone is one base off. This chain joins TRBV6-5 and TRBJ2-6; TRBD1 matches at 7 bases. CDR3 size: 16 residues. J lost 5 bases, V lost 0 bases, and 4 bases had no gene match. Germline V gene data show CDR1 as MNHEY and CDR2 as SVGAGI. CDR3 sequence: CASSYSTGARANVLTF. The DNA of the CDR3 is TGTGCCAGCAGTTACTCTACAGGGGCTAGGGCCAACGTCCTGACTTTC.

This chain uses TRBV5-1 with TRBJ2-3, with D perhaps TRBD1 or TRBD2 (5 bases each). This CDR3 is 18 amino acids long. The germline V gene encodes CDR1 SGHRS and CDR2 YFSETQ. With 5 bases removed from V and 0 bases from J, the gap between germline ends came to 22 bases. The CDR3: CASSPGFHHDRSTDTQYF. DNA for the CDR3: TGCGCCAGCAGTCCGGGGTTTCACCACGACAGAAGCACAGATACGCAGTATTTT.

V is TRBV7-2 and J is TRBJ2-2, with TRBD1 matching over 10 bases. V lost 3 bases and J lost 4; bases outside the gene matches: 2. CDR3 size: 15 residues. Germline loops: CDR1 SGHTA, CDR2 FQGNSA. The CDR3: CASSFDRGLTGELFF. The CDR3 coding sequence is TGTGCCAGCAGCTTCGACAGGGGGCTCACCGGGGAGCTGTTTTTT.

This chain connects TRBV7-2 to TRBJ2-1; the match to TRBD2 covers 8 bases. Germline values: CDR1 SGHTA, CDR2 FQGNSA. This CDR3 spans 14 amino acids. J lost 8 bases, V lost 6 bases, and 9 bases had no gene match. CDR3 in amino acids: CASRTGLGAYEQFF. CDR3 bases: TGTGCCAGCAGGACGGGACTAGGTGCCTATGAGCAGTTCTTC.

This clonotype has a count of ten or more. The chain links TRBV7-2 to TRBJ2-7, with 11 bases aligning to TRBD1. The CDR3 is 15 amino acids. Germline V CDR1 and CDR2: SGHTA, FQGNSA. The trim removed 0 bases at V and 3 bases at J, leaving 1 base unmatched. The CDR3 bases are TGTGCCAGCAGCTTAGCCGGGACAGGGGGCTACGAGCAGTACTTC. It codes for CASSLAGTGGYEQYF.

This clonotype was seen ten or more times. The chain is built from TRBV29-1 and TRBJ2-5; tentatively, D is TRBD2 (5 bases). V lost 7 bases and J 5 bases, leaving 11 bases between the germline ends. The CDR3 has 11 amino acids. Germline values: CDR1 SQVTM, CDR2 ANQGSEA. The CDR3: CSGKTGETQYF. CDR3 nucleotide sequence: TGCAGCGGAAAGACGGGGGAGACCCAGTACTTC.

This clonotype was seen ten or more times. This chain joins TRBV5-1 and TRBJ2-7; 7 nucleotides agree with TRBD1. CDR1 is SGHRS and CDR2 is YFSETQ in the germline V gene. This CDR3 spans 15 amino acids. The V segment lost 4 bases and the J segment 0 bases; nucleotides outside the gene matches: 7. The CDR3 sequence is CASSNGQALSYEQYF. The CDR3 DNA reads as TGCGCCAGCAGCAACGGACAGGCTCTCTCCTACGAGCAGTACTTC.

The gene calls are TRBV6-5 and TRBJ2-2, with D uncertain. Per the germline V gene, CDR1 is MNHEY and CDR2 is SVGAGI. V was cut by 6 bases and J by 2 bases, with 13 bases left in between. This CDR3 has 15 residues. The DNA for the CDR3 is TGTGCCAGCAGGATTGCAGGCATTAACACCGGGGAGCTGTTTTTT. It translates to CASRIAGINTGELFF.

This clonotype was counted ten times or more. The chain is built from TRBV20-1 and TRBJ2-7; D unresolved. With 6 bases removed from V and 6 bases from J, the gap between germline ends came to 18 bases. This CDR3 has 13 residues. Per the germline V gene, CDR1 is DFQATT and CDR2 is SNEGSKA (reference sequence). CDR3 sequence: CSAENSLESEQYF. Written as DNA, the CDR3 is TGCAGTGCGGAAAACTCCCTCGAGTCCGAGCAGTACTTC.

This rearrangement joins TRBV5-1 to TRBJ2-7, with D unresolved. The germline V gene has CDR1 SGHRS and CDR2 YFSETQ. V gave up 0 bases and J gave up 0 bases, with 7 bases separating them. The CDR3 has 14 amino acids. CDR3 in amino acids: CASSLDSGSYEQYF. CDR3 in DNA: TGCGCCAGCAGCTTGGATTCAGGCTCCTACGAGCAGTACTTC.

There are a few counts of this clonotype. The chain carries TRBV5-1 and TRBJ2-5, with 13 bases aligning to TRBD2. The V segment lost 4 bases and the J segment 5 bases; nucleotides outside the gene matches: 8. The germline CDR1 and CDR2 sequences are SGHRS and YFSETQ. CDR3 length equals 16 residues. CDR3 sequence reads: CASSIGLAGAEETQYF. CDR3 coding DNA: TGCGCCAGCAGCATCGGACTAGCGGGAGCTGAGGAGACCCAGTACTTC.

This clonotype was seen a handful of times. V and J are TRBV20-1 and TRBJ2-7; maybe TRBD1 (5 bases). The CDR3 consists of 15 residues. Deletions cut 1 base from V and 2 bases from J, with 15 bases between. CDR1 DFQATT and CDR2 SNEGSKA come from the germline V gene (reference sequence). CDR3 sequence reads: CSARAPRGFTYEQYF. The CDR3 DNA reads TGCAGTGCTAGAGCCCCTAGGGGTTTTACCTACGAGCAGTACTTC.

This clonotype has ten or more counts. The gene calls are TRBV20-1 and TRBJ2-7, with D maybe TRBD2 (5 bases). Germline CDR1 reads DFQATT; CDR2 reads SNEGSKA (reference sequence). Trimming pared 3 bases from V and 3 bases from J, leaving 12 bases between. The CDR3 runs to 13 residues. The CDR3: CSASPDFDYEQYF. The CDR3 DNA is TGCAGTGCTAGCCCGGACTTTGACTACGAGCAGTACTTC.

This clonotype was seen more than once but under ten times. This chain connects TRBV18 to TRBJ2-7; perhaps D is TRBD1 or TRBD2 (5 bases each). This CDR3 contains 14 residues. Germline CDR1 is KGHSH and CDR2 is LQKENI. V was shortened by 3 bases and J by 2 bases, with 11 bases between the two germline ends. The CDR3 coding sequence is TGTGCCAGCTCACCGACGGGGACGACCTACGAGCAGTACTTC. Translation gives CASSPTGTTYEQYF.

This clonotype has more than one count but fewer than ten. The V gene is TRBV20-1, the J gene TRBJ1-3; D is undetermined. The germline V gene has CDR1 DFQATT and CDR2 SNEGSKA (reference sequence). Trimming shortened V by 0 bases and J by 4 bases, and 7 bases separated the two germline ends. The CDR3 runs to 13 residues. The CDR3 protein is CSAREVLGNTIYF. The CDR3 DNA reads TGCAGTGCTAGAGAAGTGTTGGGAAACACCATATATTTT.

The genes are TRBV6-6 and TRBJ2-7; D not resolved. CDR1 MNHNY and CDR2 SVGAGI come from the germline V gene (reference sequence). The CDR3 has 14 residues. Trimming stripped 10 bases from V and 2 bases from J, with 18 bases between. This CDR3 is CATRQAKTPYEQYF. CDR3 DNA: TGTGCCACCCGCCAGGCCAAGACTCCCTACGAGCAGTACTTC.

As DNA, the CDR3 is TGTGCCAGCAGACCGACAGGGGCAGAAGGCGAGCAGTACTTC. This gives the protein CASRPTGAEGEQYF. V usage is TRBV6-5 and J usage is TRBJ2-7, with 8 bases fitting TRBD1. Trimming at V came to 6 bases and at J to 6 bases, leaving 10 bases not matched to a gene. Germline V gene sequence: CDR1 MNHEY, CDR2 SVGAGI. The CDR3 loop spans 14 amino acids.

This clonotype showed up many times. The V and J genes are TRBV12-3 or TRBV12-4 and TRBJ1-2; D unresolved. This CDR3 is 13 amino acids long. Trimming stripped 3 bases from V and 4 bases from J, with 9 bases between. CDR3 sequence reads: CASSFGQTYGYTF. CDR3 DNA: TGTGCCAGCAGTTTTGGCCAGACCTATGGCTACACCTTC.

The J gene is TRBJ1-5, the V gene TRBV6-2 or TRBV6-3, with D possibly TRBD1 on 5 matching bases. Germline CDR1 MNHEY, CDR2 SVGEGT. V lost 8 bases, J lost 4 bases, and 15 bases lay in between. The CDR3 is made up of 14 amino acids. The CDR3 is CASEKFGGNQPQHF. CDR3 DNA sequence: TGTGCCAGCGAGAAATTTGGGGGGAATCAGCCCCAGCATTTT.

This clonotype was picked up many times. The J gene is TRBJ2-7, the V gene TRBV27, with 12 bases matching TRBD2. The CDR3 is 14 amino acids. Germline V gene lookup returns CDR1 MNHEY and CDR2 SMNVEV (reference sequence). Trimming took 6 bases from V and 3 from J; bases not matched to a gene: 3. For the CDR3, the DNA is TGTGCCAGCAGCCGGACTAGCGGGGACTACGAGCAGTACTTC. This translates into CASSRTSGDYEQYF.

The table lists this clonotype with a few counts. Just one base apart from a much larger clone, this may be a read error. V gene TRBV7-2 combines with J gene TRBJ2-3; D unclear. The CDR3 sequence is 14 residues long. V shed 0 bases and J shed 2 bases, with 6 bases lying between them. The germline CDR1 and CDR2 sequences are SGHTA and FQGNSA. The CDR3 loop is CASSLAWNTDTQYF. The CDR3 bases are TGTGCCAGCAGCTTAGCTTGGAACACAGATACGCAGTATTTT.